This T cell receptor (beta chain) was sequenced for a study of cytomegalovirus exposure and HLA in healthy donors. Study background: Among about 179 million T cells, an earlier analysis found roughly 120 million unique TCR beta sequences. Findings of the study overall: Researchers reported in a later analysis that common viral pathogens appeared linked to several top clusters.

The PCR employed 60 Vbeta primers together with 13 Jbeta primers. Clones were read by immunoSEQ multiplex PCR, and TCRdb kept only the in-frame ones, dropping some. The sample includes 35,000 to 45,000 clones, 50% to 55% of them seen just once. V dropped 5 bases and J dropped 3; count of bases not matched to a gene: 6. The CDR3 totals 14 residues. Per germline, CDR1 SQVTM and CDR2 ANQGSEA. This clone occurred a few times. The target antigen is unknown. The sequenced material came from PBMCs. The genes are TRBV29-1 and TRBJ2-2, with 7 bases lining up with TRBD1. The TCR sequence derives from a human donor in good health. This chain's CDR3 is CSVRQGIDTGELFF. CDR3 DNA: TGCAGCGTTCGACAGGGAATCGACACCGGGGAGCTGTTTTTT.